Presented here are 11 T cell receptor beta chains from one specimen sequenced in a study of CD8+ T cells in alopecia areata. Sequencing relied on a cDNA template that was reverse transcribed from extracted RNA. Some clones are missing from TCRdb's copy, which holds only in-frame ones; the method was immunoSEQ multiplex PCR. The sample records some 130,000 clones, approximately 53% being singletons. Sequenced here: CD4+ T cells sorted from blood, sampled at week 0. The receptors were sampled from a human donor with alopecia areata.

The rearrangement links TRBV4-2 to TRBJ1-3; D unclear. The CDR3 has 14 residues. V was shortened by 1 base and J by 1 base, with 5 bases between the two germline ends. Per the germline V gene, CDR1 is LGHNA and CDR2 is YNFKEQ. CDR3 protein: CASSQGSSGNTIYF. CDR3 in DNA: TGTGCCAGCAGCCAAGGGAGTTCTGGAAACACCATATATTTT.

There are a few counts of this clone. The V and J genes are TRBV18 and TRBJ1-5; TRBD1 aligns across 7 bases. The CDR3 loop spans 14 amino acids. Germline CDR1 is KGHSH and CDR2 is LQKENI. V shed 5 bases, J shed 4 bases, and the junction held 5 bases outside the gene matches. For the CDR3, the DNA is TGTGCCAGCTCAACACAGGGGAGAAATCAGCCCCAGCATTTT. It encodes CASSTQGRNQPQHF.

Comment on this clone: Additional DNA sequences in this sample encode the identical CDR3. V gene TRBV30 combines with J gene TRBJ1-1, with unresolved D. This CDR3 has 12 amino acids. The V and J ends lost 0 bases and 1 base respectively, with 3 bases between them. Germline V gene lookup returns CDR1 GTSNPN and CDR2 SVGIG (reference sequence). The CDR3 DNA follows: TGTGCCTGGAGTGTTACGAACACTGAAGCTTTCTTT. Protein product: CAWSVTNTEAFF.

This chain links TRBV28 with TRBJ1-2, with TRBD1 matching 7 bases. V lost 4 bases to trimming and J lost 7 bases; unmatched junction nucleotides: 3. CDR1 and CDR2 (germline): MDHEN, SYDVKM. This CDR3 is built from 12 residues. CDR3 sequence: CASSSDRAGYTF. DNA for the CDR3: TGTGCCAGCAGTTCCGACAGGGCTGGCTACACCTTC.

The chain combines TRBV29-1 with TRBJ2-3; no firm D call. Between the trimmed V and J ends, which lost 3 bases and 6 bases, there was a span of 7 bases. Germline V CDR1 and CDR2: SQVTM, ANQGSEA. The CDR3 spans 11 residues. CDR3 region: CSVDQQDTQYF. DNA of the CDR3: TGCAGCGTTGATCAACAGGATACGCAGTATTTT.

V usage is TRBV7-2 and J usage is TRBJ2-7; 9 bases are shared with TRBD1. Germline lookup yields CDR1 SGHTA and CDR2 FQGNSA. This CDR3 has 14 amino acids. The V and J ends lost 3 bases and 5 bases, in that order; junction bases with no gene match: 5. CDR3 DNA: TGTGCCAGCAGCTTGGGACAGGGACACCACGAGCAGTACTTC. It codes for CASSLGQGHHEQYF. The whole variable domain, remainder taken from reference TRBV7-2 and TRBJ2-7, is GAGVSQSPSNKVTEKGKDVELRCDPISGHTALYWYRQSLGQGLEFLIYFQGNSAPDKSGLPSDRFSAERTGGSVSTLTIQRTQQEDSAVYLCASSLGQGHHEQYFGPGTRLTVT.

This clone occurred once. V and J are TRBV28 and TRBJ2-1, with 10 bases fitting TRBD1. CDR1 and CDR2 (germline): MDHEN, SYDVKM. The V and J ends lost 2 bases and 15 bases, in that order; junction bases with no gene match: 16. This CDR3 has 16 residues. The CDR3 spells CASSLEGQGFGNALFF. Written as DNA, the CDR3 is TGTGCCAGCAGTTTAGAGGGACAGGGGTTCGGAAATGCCCTGTTCTTC.

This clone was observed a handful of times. The CDR3, as DNA: TGTGCCAGCAGCTCCCCGGGCTCCTACAATGAGCAGTTCTTC. Translating it yields CASSSPGSYNEQFF. This chain uses TRBV7-9 with TRBJ2-1, with D unresolved. CDR3 size: 14 residues. Germline loops: CDR1 SEHNR, CDR2 FQNEAQ (reference sequence). The V end lost 4 bases, the J end lost 0 bases, and 7 bases lay between the germline ends.

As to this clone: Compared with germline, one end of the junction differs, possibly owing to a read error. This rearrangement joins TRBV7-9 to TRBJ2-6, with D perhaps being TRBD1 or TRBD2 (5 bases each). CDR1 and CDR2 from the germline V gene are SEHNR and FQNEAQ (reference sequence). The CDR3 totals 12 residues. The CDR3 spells CASSLGANVLTF. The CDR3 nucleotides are TGTGCCAGCAGCCTCGGGGCAAACGTCCTGACTTTC.

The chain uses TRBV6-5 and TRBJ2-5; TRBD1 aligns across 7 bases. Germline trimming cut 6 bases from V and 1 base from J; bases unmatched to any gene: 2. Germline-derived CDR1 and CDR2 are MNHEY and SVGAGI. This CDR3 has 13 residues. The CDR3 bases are TGTGCCAGCAGGACAGGGTCCCAAGAGACCCAGTACTTC. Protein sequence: CASRTGSQETQYF.

The CDR3 loop is CSVAVAGYRRTTQYF. The DNA of the CDR3 is TGCAGCGTTGCAGTGGCCGGGTACCGCCGGACGACCCAGTACTTC. The rearrangement joins TRBV29-1 to TRBJ2-5; no reliable D call. V gave up 4 bases and J gave up 7 bases, with 22 bases separating them. The germline gives CDR1 SQVTM, CDR2 ANQGSEA. The CDR3 has 15 residues.